This is a list of T cell receptor beta chains from one sample in a study of T cell responses to AZD1222 COVID-19 vaccine. Only in-frame clones appear in the TCRdb table, and some are missing; sequencing was by immunoSEQ multiplex PCR. The data show over 150,000 clones, about nine tenths seen once. Material: peripheral blood, obtained on day 0 of AZD1222 vaccination. Receptors were obtained from an adult in good health. CDR3s include the opening cysteine and the closing phenylalanine or tryptophan. A D gene is named only where the DNA matches it firmly. Part of the rows lack a size; the others show once, few, many or a class for expanded clones.

>-|TRBJ2-7|-|TRBV6-5|15
CASSRPGSISYEQYF
TGTGCCAGCAGTCGACCAGGATCCATCTCCTACGAGCAGTACTTC
>-|TRBJ1-3|-|TRBV7-6|17
CASSLGGIGLSGNTIYF
TGTGCCAGCAGCTTAGGGGGGATTGGGCTCTCTGGAAACACCATATATTTT
>-|TRBJ1-5|-|TRBV19|15
CASSIAMWGNQPQHF
TGTGCCAGTAGTATAGCAATGTGGGGCAATCAGCCCCAGCATTTT
>-|TRBJ1-6|-|TRBV3-1/TRBV3-2|13
CASSQANNSPLHF
TGTGCCAGCAGCCAAGCAAACAACTCACCCCTCCACTTT
>-|TRBJ1-5|-|TRBV7-2|13
CASSSRNNQPQHF
TGTGCCAGCAGCAGCAGGAATAATCAGCCCCAGCATTTT
>few|TRBJ1-5|-|TRBV7-2|14
CASSLLSGWQPQHF
TGTGCCAGCAGCTTATTATCGGGGTGGCAGCCCCAGCATTTT
>-|TRBJ1-1|-|TRBV6-5|15
CASSYSIGQMTEAFF
TGTGCCAGCAGTTACTCGATAGGGCAGATGACTGAAGCTTTCTTT
>-|TRBJ1-2|TRBD1|TRBV18|15
CASSPLDRGGYGYTF
TGTGCCAGCTCACCTCTGGACAGGGGAGGGTATGGCTACACCTTC
>-|TRBJ1-3|-|TRBV6-5|14
CASSYDRNGNTIYF
TGTGCCAGCAGTTACGATAGGAATGGAAACACCATATATTTT
>-|TRBJ2-1|TRBD1|TRBV18|15
CASSGQGGPYNEQFF
TGTGCCAGCTCAGGACAGGGGGGACCCTACAATGAGCAGTTCTTC
>once|TRBJ2-1|TRBD2|TRBV7-2|15
CASRISGGPYNEQFF
TGTGCCAGCAGGATTAGCGGGGGACCCTACAATGAGCAGTTCTTC
>-|TRBJ2-7|-|TRBV28|14
CASSSPAPQHPPYF
TGTGCCAGCAGCTCGCCGGCCCCTCAACATCCCCCTTACTTC
>once|TRBJ1-6|-|TRBV30|16
CATPGGSGPDNSPLHF
TGTGCCACCCCGGGAGGTTCGGGGCCCGACAATTCACCCCTCCACTTT
>-|TRBJ2-1|-|TRBV6-1|14
CASSEVTGTHEQFF
TGTGCCAGCAGTGAAGTGACTGGGACACATGAGCAGTTCTTC
>-|TRBJ2-2|TRBD1|TRBV24-1|16
CATSDPRTGNTGELFF
TGTGCCACCAGTGATCCCCGGACAGGGAACACCGGGGAGCTGTTTTTT
>-|TRBJ1-2|-|TRBV28|14
CASSLKEFRYGYTF
TGTGCCAGCAGTTTGAAGGAGTTCCGGTATGGCTACACCTTC
>few|TRBJ2-5|-|TRBV7-3|15
CASSLTYGVEETQYF
TGTGCCAGCAGCTTAACGTACGGGGTTGAGGAGACCCAGTACTTC
>-|TRBJ2-3|-|TRBV25-1|15
CASSAGTISTDTQYF
TGTGCCAGCAGCGCCGGGACGATTAGCACAGATACGCAGTATTTT
>-|TRBJ1-5|-|TRBV18|14
CASSPDVGNQPQHF
TGTGCCAGCTCACCGGACGTTGGCAATCAGCCCCAGCATTTT
>-|TRBJ2-7|-|TRBV27|12
CASSSDGGEQYF
TGTGCCAGCAGTTCGGACGGAGGAGAGCAGTACTTC
>once|TRBJ2-1|TRBD2|TRBV2|15
CASRANGLAGGEQFF
TGTGCCAGCCGCGCTAATGGACTAGCGGGGGGTGAGCAGTTCTTC
>-|TRBJ1-5|-|TRBV4-3|13
CASSSQQDQPQHF
TGCGCCAGCAGCTCGCAACAGGATCAGCCCCAGCATTTT
>-|TRBJ1-2|-|TRBV19|14
CASSKGAPIYGYTF
TGTGCCAGTAGTAAAGGGGCGCCTATCTATGGCTACACCTTC
>once|TRBJ1-6|TRBD1|TRBV2|15
CASSENRGRNSPLHF
TGTGCCAGCAGTGAAAACAGGGGACGAAATTCACCCCTCCACTTT
>-|TRBJ1-2|TRBD1|TRBV19|15
CASSPLGTGGDGYTF
TGTGCCAGTAGTCCACTCGGGACAGGGGGCGATGGCTACACCTTC
>-|TRBJ2-7|-|TRBV15|15
CATSRDRRTHYEQYF
TGTGCCACCAGCAGAGATCGCCGGACCCACTACGAGCAGTACTTC
>-|TRBJ1-1|-|TRBV4-3|17
CASSQDLGTGRNTEAFF
TGCGCCAGCAGCCAAGATTTAGGAACAGGGAGGAACACTGAAGCTTTCTTT
>-|TRBJ1-2|-|TRBV7-9|13
CASSLAGQSGYTF
TGTGCCAGCAGCTTAGCCGGACAGAGCGGCTACACCTTC
>-|TRBJ2-7|TRBD1|TRBV7-9|13
CASSTTGVGEQYF
TGTGCCAGCAGTACAACAGGGGTTGGGGAGCAGTACTTC
>-|TRBJ2-5|-|TRBV5-1|14
CASSTMTVGETQYF
TGCGCCAGCAGTACAATGACAGTGGGAGAGACCCAGTACTTC
>-|TRBJ2-1|-|TRBV7-9|15
CASSDPGRAYNEQFF
TGTGCCAGCAGCGATCCGGGACGGGCCTACAATGAGCAGTTCTTC
>once|TRBJ2-1|TRBD2|TRBV9|14
CASSVLAGGNEQFF
TGTGCCAGCAGCGTTCTAGCGGGGGGCAATGAGCAGTTCTTC
>-|TRBJ2-1|-|TRBV6-5|13
CASSYSTGHEQFF
TGTGCCAGCAGTTACTCGACGGGGCACGAGCAGTTCTTC
>-|TRBJ1-1|TRBD1|TRBV9|15
CASSVEGGSVSEAFF
TGTGCCAGCAGCGTAGAAGGGGGCAGTGTTTCTGAAGCTTTCTTT
>-|TRBJ1-5|-|TRBV19|16
CASTLGLLGSNQPQHF
TGTGCCAGTACCCTGGGACTTCTGGGCAGCAATCAGCCCCAGCATTTT
>few|TRBJ1-6|-|TRBV5-6|16
CASKNRDPVYNSPLHF
TGTGCCAGCAAGAACAGGGACCCCGTTTATAATTCACCCCTCCACTTT
>-|TRBJ1-1|-|TRBV9|16
CASTRAGEGTYTEAFF
TGTGCCAGCACCCGTGCCGGGGAGGGAACGTACACTGAAGCTTTCTTT